The 17 T cell receptor beta chains below come from one sample, sequenced in a study of immune evolution from preneoplasia to lung adenocarcinoma. Sequenced by immunoSEQ multiplex PCR; TCRdb stores in-frame clones only, minus some. The data contain approximately 8,800 clones, approximately 80% of them singletons. Sequences were obtained from FFPE minimally invasive lung adenocarcinoma tissue. The receptors derive from an older donor with lung adenocarcinoma.

The chain has TRBV27 and TRBJ2-7; D not certain. This CDR3 has 17 residues. Germline CDR1 reads MNHEY; CDR2 reads SMNVEV (reference sequence). The V end lost 6 bases, the J end lost 0 bases, and 21 bases lay between the germline ends. The CDR3: CASSPIPPRQSSYEQYF. CDR3 sequence (DNA): TGTGCCAGCAGCCCTATTCCCCCGAGGCAGAGCTCCTACGAGCAGTACTTC.

V usage is TRBV5-6 and J usage is TRBJ2-7, with D tentatively TRBD1 (5 bases). Germline loops: CDR1 SGHDT, CDR2 YYEEEE. The CDR3 is made up of 13 amino acids. V was pared by 0 bases and J by 8 bases, with 12 bases between. CDR3 loop: CASSLGQGYQQYF. In nucleotides, the CDR3 is TGTGCCAGCAGCTTGGGGCAGGGATACCAGCAGTACTTC. Together with reference TRBV5-6 and TRBJ2-7, the CDR3 gives the full variable domain: DAGVTQSPTHLIKTRGQQVTLRCSPKSGHDTVSWYQQALGQGPQFIFQYYEEEERQRGNFPDRFSGHQFPNYSSELNVNALLLGDSALYLCASSLGQGYQQYFGPGTRLTVT.

The chain carries TRBV5-4 and TRBJ1-2; 9 nucleotides agree with TRBD1. This CDR3 is 14 amino acids long. After removal of 0 bases from V and 8 bases from J, the junction contained 5 bases not matched to a gene. Germline loops: CDR1 SGHNT, CDR2 YYREEE (reference sequence). The CDR3 sequence: CASSLGDRVQGYTF. CDR3 in DNA: TGTGCCAGCAGCTTGGGGGACAGGGTCCAAGGCTACACCTTC.

The V and J genes are TRBV5-1 and TRBJ1-4; 7 positions agree with TRBD1. Germline CDR1 is SGHRS and CDR2 is YFSETQ. The trim removed 0 bases at V and 5 bases at J, leaving 7 bases unmatched. CDR3 size: 16 residues. CDR3 protein: CASSLGGGTANEKLFF. The DNA for the CDR3 is TGCGCCAGCAGCTTGGGCGGCGGGACAGCAAATGAAAAACTGTTTTTT.

The chain carries TRBV6-1 and TRBJ1-5, with D possibly matching TRBD1 (5 bases). Germline V gene sequence: CDR1 MNHNS, CDR2 SASEGT. Deletions cut 1 base from V and 2 bases from J, with 9 bases between. The CDR3 has 15 amino acids. The CDR3 loop is CASSEGGYGNQPQHF. The CDR3 DNA is TGTGCCAGCAGTGAAGGGGGGTACGGCAATCAGCCCCAGCATTTT.

The chain uses TRBV18 and TRBJ1-1, with 9 bases lining up with TRBD1. The CDR3 spans 15 residues. Germline V lookup: CDR1 KGHSH, CDR2 LQKENI. Unmatched junction bases numbered 10, after V lost 7 bases and J lost 4 bases. DNA of the CDR3: TGTGCCAGCTACCGACCGGGACAGGGCGTCACTGAAGCTTTCTTT. It yields the protein CASYRPGQGVTEAFF.

This chain uses TRBV6-6 with TRBJ2-5, with D unresolved. The assigned J gene may be wrong: the sequence end matches TRBJ2-7 better. The germline V gene encodes CDR1 MNHNY and CDR2 SVGAGI (reference sequence). The CDR3 runs to 13 residues. The CDR3 DNA reads as TGTGCCAGCAGTCTACTTGCCTCCTACGAGCAGTACTTC. This translates into CASSLLASYEQYF.

V gene TRBV7-8 combines with J gene TRBJ1-1; 7 nucleotides align to TRBD1. The CDR3 extends over 15 amino acids. After removal of 5 bases from V and 5 bases from J, the junction contained 11 bases not matched to a gene. Germline-derived CDR1 and CDR2 are SGHVS and FQNEAQ. The CDR3 reads CASSPLGAGGTEAFF. CDR3 bases: TGTGCCAGCAGCCCCCTCGGGGCAGGGGGGACTGAAGCTTTCTTT.

V usage is TRBV5-1 and J usage is TRBJ2-1; 8 bases are a match to TRBD1. Germline-derived CDR1 and CDR2 are SGHRS and YFSETQ. The CDR3 length is 15 residues. The trim removed 3 bases at V and 2 bases at J, leaving 4 bases unmatched. CDR3 in DNA: TGCGCCAGCAGCTCAGGGGGCGCAACCTACAATGAGCAGTTCTTC. This sequence encodes CASSSGGATYNEQFF.

The rearrangement joins TRBV20-1 to TRBJ1-1; unclear D gene. Germline V gene data show CDR1 as DFQATT and CDR2 as SNEGSKA (reference sequence). This CDR3 is built from 11 residues. Trimming removed 1 base from V and 4 bases from J, with 4 bases in between. The CDR3 DNA follows: TGCAGTGCTAGAGGAGGCACTGAAGCTTTCTTT. Translated, it gives CSARGGTEAFF.

The chain uses TRBV11-2 and TRBJ1-6; 9 nucleotides agree with TRBD1. The junction had 5 bases not matched to a gene; V was cut back by 5 bases and J by 9 bases. The germline V gene has CDR1 SGHAT and CDR2 FQNNGV. The CDR3 is 14 residues long. The CDR3 spells CASSRGQGGSPLHF. In nucleotides, the CDR3 is TGTGCCAGCAGCCGGGGACAGGGAGGTTCACCCCTCCACTTT.

This clone occurred once. The rearrangement joins TRBV27 to TRBJ2-1; tentative D call: TRBD2 (6 bases). This CDR3 is built from 16 residues. Germline V gene sequence: CDR1 MNHEY, CDR2 SMNVEV (reference sequence). V was shortened by 3 bases and J by 13 bases, with 25 bases between the two germline ends. The CDR3 protein is CASSLMGGPFGKRQFF. DNA of the CDR3: TGTGCCAGCAGTTTGATGGGGGGACCCTTCGGGAAGAGACAGTTCTTC.

The chain links TRBV4-2 to TRBJ2-5; 8 positions agree with TRBD2. CDR1 is LGHNA, CDR2 YNFKEQ, per germline. The CDR3 spans 18 residues. After removal of 0 bases from V and 5 bases from J, the junction contained 14 bases not matched to a gene. CDR3 DNA sequence: TGTGCCAGCAGCCAAGACGCCCCGACTAGCGCGTTCAGGGAGACCCAGTACTTC. This translates into CASSQDAPTSAFRETQYF.

This clone is medium-sized (0.01 to 0.1%). The J gene is TRBJ2-7, the V gene TRBV2, with 14 bases fitting TRBD2. Germline V gene lookup returns CDR1 SNHLY and CDR2 FYNNEI. The CDR3 runs to 13 residues. The V gene end was trimmed by 6 bases and the J gene end by 7 bases; junction bases not matched to a gene: 2. CDR3 amino acids: CASRGLAGVEQYF. DNA of the CDR3: TGTGCCAGCAGGGGACTAGCGGGAGTAGAGCAGTACTTC. Using reference TRBV2 and TRBJ2-7 for the parts outside the CDR3, the full variable domain is EPEVTQTPSHQVTQMGQEVILRCVPISNHLYFYWYRQILGQKVEFLVSFYNNEISEKSEIFDDQFSVERPDGSNFTLKIRSTKLEDSAMYFCASRGLAGVEQYFGPGTRLTVT.

This clone has just one count. This chain connects TRBV25-1 to TRBJ2-7; 8 positions match TRBD2. There are 15 residues in the CDR3. V gave up 4 bases and J gave up 6 bases; unmatched junction bases: 11. The germline CDR1 and CDR2 sequences are MGHDK and SYGVNS. The CDR3 DNA follows: TGTGCCAGCAGTGCCGCCGGGAGCGGGAGAGGCGAGCAGTACTTC. Protein product: CASSAAGSGRGEQYF.

The chain is built from TRBV5-1 and TRBJ2-5; 7 nucleotides match TRBD1. CDR1 is SGHRS and CDR2 is YFSETQ in the germline V gene. The CDR3 extends over 15 amino acids. The J segment lost 5 bases and the V segment lost 4 bases, leaving 11 bases of the junction unmatched. The CDR3 DNA sequence: TGCGCCAGCAGCGGCGACAGGGTTGGTACTGAGACCCAGTACTTC. Its translation is CASSGDRVGTETQYF.

The V call is TRBV19, the J call TRBJ2-7; TRBD2 is a possible D gene (6 bases). The CDR3 has 15 amino acids. Germline CDR1 LNHDA, CDR2 SQIVND (reference sequence). The ends were cut back, 3 bases at V and 0 bases at J, with 12 bases in the middle. The CDR3 bases are TGTGCCAGTAGTATGGGGAGGCAAAACTCCTACGAGCAGTACTTC. Translated: CASSMGRQNSYEQYF.